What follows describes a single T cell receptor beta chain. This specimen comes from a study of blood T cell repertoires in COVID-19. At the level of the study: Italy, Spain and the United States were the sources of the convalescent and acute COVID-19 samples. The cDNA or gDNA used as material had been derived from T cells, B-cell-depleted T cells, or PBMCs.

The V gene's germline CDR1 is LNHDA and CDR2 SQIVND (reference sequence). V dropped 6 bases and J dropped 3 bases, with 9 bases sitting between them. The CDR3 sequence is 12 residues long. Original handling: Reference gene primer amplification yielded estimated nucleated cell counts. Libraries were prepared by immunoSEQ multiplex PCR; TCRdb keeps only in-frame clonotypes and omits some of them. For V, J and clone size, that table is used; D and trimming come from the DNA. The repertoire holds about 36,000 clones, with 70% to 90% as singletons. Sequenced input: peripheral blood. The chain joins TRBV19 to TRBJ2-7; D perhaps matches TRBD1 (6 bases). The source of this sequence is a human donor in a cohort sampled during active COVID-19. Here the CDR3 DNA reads TGTGCCAGTAGCAAGGACAGCTACGAGCAGTACTTC. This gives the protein CASSKDSYEQYF. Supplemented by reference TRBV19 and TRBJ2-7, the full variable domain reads DGGITQSPKYLFRKEGQNVTLSCEQNLNHDAMYWYRQDPGQGLRLIYYSQIVNDFQKGDIAEGYSVSREKKESFPLTVTSAQKNPTAFYLCASSKDSYEQYFGPGTRLTVT.